The 21 T cell receptor beta chains in this list originate from one sample, sequenced in a study of glioma-infiltrating T cells after dendritic cell vaccination. The method was immunoSEQ multiplex PCR; TCRdb's version includes in-frame clones alone and lacks a portion of them. The sample lists roughly 88,000 clones; more than 80% were seen once. Time point specified: after dendritic cell vaccination, including at tumor progression/relapse. Sample: blood, taken after dendritic cell vaccination. The receptors were gathered from a human donor with glioblastoma.

This rearrangement joins TRBV19 to TRBJ2-1; 8 bases match TRBD2. The V gene end was trimmed by 7 bases and the J gene end by 4 bases; junction bases not matched to a gene: 6. CDR3 length: 14 amino acids. Germline CDR1 LNHDA, CDR2 SQIVND (reference sequence). The CDR3: CASKGLDSYNEQFF. CDR3 nucleotides: TGTGCCAGTAAGGGACTAGATAGTTACAATGAGCAGTTCTTC.

The chain employs TRBV2 and TRBJ2-3, with D maybe TRBD1 (6 bases). Germline assignment: CDR1 SNHLY and CDR2 FYNNEI. This CDR3 spans 16 amino acids. Between the trimmed V and J ends, which lost 6 bases and 0 bases, there was a span of 16 bases. CDR3 sequence reads: CASSPGQFESTDTQYF. The CDR3, as DNA: TGTGCCAGCAGCCCCGGACAGTTTGAGAGCACAGATACGCAGTATTTT.

The chain uses TRBV5-4 and TRBJ1-4, with D maybe TRBD1 (6 bases). In germline, CDR1 is SGHNT, CDR2 YYREEE (reference sequence). V lost 4 bases and J 3 bases, leaving 16 bases between the germline ends. The CDR3 is 16 amino acids. The CDR3 protein is CASSDEQGRANEKLFF. DNA of the CDR3: TGTGCCAGCAGCGATGAACAGGGTCGAGCTAATGAAAAACTGTTTTTT. Using reference TRBV5-4 and TRBJ1-4 for the parts outside the CDR3, the full variable domain is ETGVTQSPTHLIKTRGQQVTLRCSSQSGHNTVSWYQQALGQGPQFIFQYYREEENGRGNFPPRFSGLQFPNYSSELNVNALELDDSALYLCASSDEQGRANEKLFFGSGTQLSVL.

Only one count was recorded for this clone. V and J are TRBV7-2 and TRBJ1-2; 11 nucleotides agree with TRBD1. Trimming cost V 5 bases and J 4 bases; bases outside gene matches: 6. This CDR3 comprises 15 residues. In germline, CDR1 is SGHTA, CDR2 FQGNSA. CDR3 amino acids: CASSPGQGAGYGYTF. The CDR3 nucleotides read TGTGCCAGCAGCCCTGGACAGGGGGCGGGCTATGGCTACACCTTC.

The genes are TRBV6-1 and TRBJ2-3; D not resolved. V was shortened by 3 bases and J by 2 bases, with 9 bases between the two germline ends. The CDR3 totals 14 residues. Germline CDR1 is MNHNS and CDR2 is SASEGT. This chain's CDR3 is CASSEYSNTDTQYF. DNA for the CDR3: TGTGCCAGCAGTGAGTACAGTAACACAGATACGCAGTATTTT.

CDR3 region: CASAPGQGEETQYF. CDR3 nucleotides: TGTGCTAGTGCTCCGGGACAGGGAGAAGAGACCCAGTACTTC. The genes are TRBV12-5 and TRBJ2-5, with TRBD1 identical over 9 bases. CDR1 and CDR2 (germline): LGHNT, FRNRAP. V shed 7 bases and J 3 bases; nucleotides not matched to a gene: 6. The CDR3 loop spans 14 amino acids. Together with reference TRBV12-5 and TRBJ2-5, the CDR3 gives the full variable domain: DARVTQTPRHKVTEMGQEVTMRCQPILGHNTVFWYRQTMMQGLELLAYFRNRAPLDDSGMPKDRFSAEMPDATLATLKIQPSEPRDSAVYFCASAPGQGEETQYFGPGTRLLVL.

This rearrangement joins TRBV6-1 to TRBJ2-5, with a possible D match to TRBD1 (6 bases). Germline V gene data show CDR1 as MNHNS and CDR2 as SASEGT. The length of the CDR3 is 13 residues. Between the trimmed V and J ends, which lost 4 bases and 3 bases, there was a span of 9 bases. CDR3 residues: CASSARQEETQYF. CDR3 bases: TGTGCCAGCAGTGCACGACAGGAAGAGACCCAGTACTTC.

The chain combines TRBV6-6 with TRBJ1-5; tentative D call: TRBD1 (5 bases). V lost 6 bases and J lost 0, with 15 bases in between. The length of the CDR3 is 16 residues. Germline CDR1 MNHNY, CDR2 SVGAGI (reference sequence). CDR3 protein: CASSDLRQYSNQPQHF. The CDR3 region has the DNA TGTGCCAGCAGCGACCTCCGACAGTATAGCAATCAGCCCCAGCATTTT.

This chain joins TRBV2 and TRBJ2-7, with unresolved D. V dropped 0 bases and J dropped 0 bases, with 3 bases sitting between them. The CDR3 has 13 residues. The germline V gene has CDR1 SNHLY and CDR2 FYNNEI. DNA of the CDR3: TGTGCCAGCAGTGAAGCTGACTCCTACGAGCAGTACGTC. Protein product: CASSEADSYEQYV.

This clone was counted a few times. The chain couples TRBV11-2 to TRBJ2-6, with D tentatively TRBD1 (7 bases). The V and J ends lost 6 bases and 2 bases respectively, with 11 bases between them. The CDR3 length is 15 residues. Germline-derived CDR1 and CDR2 are SGHAT and FQNNGV. Here the CDR3 reads CASRDREAGANVLTF. The DNA of the CDR3 is TGTGCCAGCAGAGACAGGGAGGCTGGGGCCAACGTCCTGACTTTC.

The chain joins TRBV27 to TRBJ2-4; 7 positions match TRBD1. The V segment lost 4 bases and the J segment 6 bases; nucleotides outside the gene matches: 6. The CDR3 consists of 14 residues. In germline, CDR1 is MNHEY, CDR2 SMNVEV (reference sequence). This chain's CDR3 is CASSSTGKRNIQYF. CDR3 nucleotide sequence: TGTGCCAGCAGTTCGACAGGGAAGAGAAACATTCAGTACTTC.

This clone was counted a few times. V usage is TRBV5-1 and J usage is TRBJ2-7, with 7 positions matching TRBD2. There are 13 residues in the CDR3. Germline CDR1 and CDR2: SGHRS and YFSETQ. In DNA, the CDR3 is TGCGCCAGCAGCAGAGGCGGCGGGAGCCCCCTCGAGGTC. This sequence encodes CASSRGGGSPLEV.

In DNA, the CDR3 is TGTGCCAGCAGTTACTCCAGGGGACAGAACTACGAGCAGTACGTC. The encoded protein is CASSYSRGQNYEQYV. The V gene is TRBV6-5, the J gene TRBJ2-7, with TRBD1 matching over 7 bases. The CDR3 contains 15 residues. From germline, CDR1 is MNHEY and CDR2 SVGAGI. V gave up 0 bases and J gave up 3 bases; unmatched junction bases: 5.

This clone was recorded only once. The chain has TRBV11-3 and TRBJ1-4; TRBD1 is a possible D gene (6 bases). The germline gives CDR1 SGHNT, CDR2 YENEEA. Trimming stripped 5 bases from V and 10 bases from J, with 17 bases between. The CDR3 runs to 14 residues. The CDR3 here is CASSLQGSPGKLFF. CDR3 coding DNA: TGTGCCAGCAGCCTACAGGGATCACCGGGAAAACTGTTTTTT. The full variable domain, completed using reference TRBV11-3 and TRBJ1-4, is EAGVVQSPRYKIIEKKQPVAFWCNPISGHNTLYWYLQNLGQGPELLIRYENEEAVDDSQLPKDRFSAERLKGVDSTLKIQPAELGDSAVYLCASSLQGSPGKLFFGSGTQLSVL.

The gene calls are TRBV7-8 and TRBJ2-3; TRBD2 might be the D (6 bases). In germline, CDR1 is SGHVS, CDR2 FQNEAQ. The V end was cut by 1 base, the J end by 1 base, with 15 bases between. The CDR3 totals 17 residues. The CDR3 loop reads CASSLGALGLGTDTQYF. CDR3 DNA sequence: TGTGCCAGCAGCTTAGGGGCTTTGGGACTGGGCACAGATACGCAGTATTTT.

This clone appeared a few times. The chain has TRBV28 and TRBJ2-7, with a weak D call TRBD1 (6 bases). This CDR3 spans 14 amino acids. Looked up from germline, CDR1 is MDHEN and CDR2 is SYDVKM. Trimming removed 6 bases from V and 3 bases from J, with 15 bases in between. The CDR3 nucleotides are TGTGCCAGCAGCTTTCAGGGACAATACTACGAGCAGTACGTC. It translates to CASSFQGQYYEQYV.

The chain carries TRBV11-2 and TRBJ1-6; the D gene is possibly TRBD1 (5 bases). V dropped 1 base and J dropped 3 bases, with 10 bases sitting between them. The CDR3 loop spans 16 amino acids. Germline CDR1 and CDR2: SGHAT and FQNNGV. This CDR3 is CASSLGGNYYNSPLHF. The CDR3 DNA reads as TGTGCCAGCAGCTTAGGGGGCAACTACTATAATTCACCCCTCCACTTT.

This clone was found a few times. The chain employs TRBV9 and TRBJ2-7, with 8 bases identical to TRBD2. From germline, CDR1 is SGDLS and CDR2 YYNGEE. V shed 0 bases and J 0 bases; nucleotides not matched to a gene: 2. CDR3 length: 15 amino acids. The CDR3 DNA reads as TGTGCCAGCAGCGTAGCCAGCGGGGGCTCCTACGAGCAGTACTTC. This codes for CASSVASGGSYEQYF. The full variable domain, its missing parts supplied by reference TRBV9 and TRBJ2-7, is DSGVTQTPKHLITATGQRVTLRCSPRSGDLSVYWYQQSLDQGLQFLIQYYNGEERAKGNILERFSAQQFPDLHSELNLSSLELGDSALYFCASSVASGGSYEQYFGPGTRLTVT.

The chain recombines TRBV6-1 with TRBJ2-7; perhaps TRBD1 as D (5 bases). Per the germline V gene, CDR1 is MNHNS and CDR2 is SASEGT. The CDR3 loop spans 15 amino acids. CDR3 nucleotides: TGTGCCAGTAGTGAAGCCTTGTCAGGGTTCAACGAGCAGTACGTC. Translated: CASSEALSGFNEQYV.

The chain carries TRBV7-2 and TRBJ2-1; TRBD1 matches 9 bases. J lost 7 bases, V lost 3 bases, and 7 bases had no gene match. This CDR3 is 15 amino acids long. CDR1 and CDR2 from the germline V gene are SGHTA and FQGNSA. In DNA form, the CDR3 reads TGTGCCAGCAGCTTTCTAGGACAGGGGAGGAATGAGCAGTTCTTC. Its translation: CASSFLGQGRNEQFF.

The chain couples TRBV6-5 to TRBJ2-7, with D possibly matching TRBD1 (7 bases). The length of the CDR3 is 15 residues. The V end lost 0 bases, the J end lost 6 bases, and 15 bases lay between the germline ends. The germline gives CDR1 MNHEY, CDR2 SVGAGI. The CDR3: CASSYSGQGGREQYF. For the CDR3, the DNA is TGTGCCAGCAGTTACTCAGGGCAGGGGGGTCGCGAGCAGTACTTC.